This T cell receptor beta chain appears in the sequencing data of a study of cytomegalovirus exposure and HLA in healthy donors. Points from the study as a whole: A subsequent analysis found that TCR clusters from the first cohort also tended to co-occur in the 120 validation repertoires, with about 94% of cluster scores above 0. Overall, around 150 TCR beta chains were annotated as cytomegalovirus-associated. Reports described diagnosis of cytomegalovirus status by the classifier as highly specific and sensitive.

Donors were drawn from the roughly 120-subject validation cohort, separate from the approximately 670-subject first cohort. The CDR3 contains 15 residues. Trimming took 0 bases from V and 9 from J; bases not matched to a gene: 5. Looked up from germline, CDR1 is MNHNY and CDR2 is SVGAGI (reference sequence). Note on this clone: The antigen remains undetermined.

The table came from immunoSEQ multiplex PCR; TCRdb's copy has only in-frame clones and leaves some out. The sample lists some 140,000 clones; 84% were seen once. This receptor was taken from a woman between 25 and 40 years old in good health and CMV-seronegative. What was sequenced was PBMCs. This chain links TRBV6-6 with TRBJ1-6, with TRBD1 identical over 7 bases. This CDR3 is CASSYSTGQGSPLHF. CDR3 coding DNA: TGTGCCAGCAGTTACTCGACAGGGCAGGGTTCACCCCTCCACTTT.